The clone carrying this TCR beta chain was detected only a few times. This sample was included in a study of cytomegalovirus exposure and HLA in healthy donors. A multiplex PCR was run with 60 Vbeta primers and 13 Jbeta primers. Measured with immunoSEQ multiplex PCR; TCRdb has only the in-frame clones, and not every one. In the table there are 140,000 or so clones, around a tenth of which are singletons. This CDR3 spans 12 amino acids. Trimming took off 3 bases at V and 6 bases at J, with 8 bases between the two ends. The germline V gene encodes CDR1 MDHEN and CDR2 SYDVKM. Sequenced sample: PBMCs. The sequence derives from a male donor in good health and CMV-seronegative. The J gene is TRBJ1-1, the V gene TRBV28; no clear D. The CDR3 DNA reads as TGTGCCAGCAGTTTCGTTCGGGCTGAAGCTTTCTTT. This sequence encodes CASSFVRAEAFF.